These 21 T cell receptor beta chains were all obtained from the same sample, sequenced in a study of blood T cell repertoires in COVID-19. Clones were sequenced by immunoSEQ multiplex PCR, and TCRdb holds only the in-frame ones, with some missing. The sample carries about 370,000 clones, over 75% recorded once. The sample taken for sequencing was PBMCs or T cells enriched from blood (not recorded which). Receptors were obtained from a man between 18 and 29 years old who had recovered from COVID-19.

The J gene is TRBJ2-7, the V gene TRBV11-1, with TRBD2 matching 9 bases. The germline V gene has CDR1 SGHAT and CDR2 FQDESV (reference sequence). J gave up 5 bases and V 8 bases, and 13 bases lay outside the gene matches. This CDR3 is 15 amino acids long. CDR3 in amino acids: CASSLGGWTSDEQYF. In nucleotides, the CDR3 is TGTGCCAGCTCCCTAGGGGGGTGGACTAGCGACGAGCAGTACTTC.

The rearrangement joins TRBV7-8 to TRBJ2-5, with D unresolved. There are 13 residues in the CDR3. Germline V gene data show CDR1 as SGHVS and CDR2 as FQNEAQ. V was clipped by 4 bases and J by 5 bases, with 11 bases between them. CDR3 protein: CASSSGPTETQYF. CDR3 bases: TGTGCCAGCAGCTCAGGCCCCACCGAGACCCAGTACTTC.

The gene calls are TRBV19 and TRBJ2-2; D is perhaps TRBD2 (6 bases). Germline assignment: CDR1 LNHDA and CDR2 SQIVND (reference sequence). This CDR3 is 15 amino acids long. V dropped 8 bases and J dropped 0 bases, with 13 bases sitting between them. CDR3: CASSFRGTNTGELFF. CDR3 nucleotide sequence: TGTGCCAGTTCCTTTCGGGGGACGAACACCGGGGAGCTGTTTTTT.

V and J are TRBV28 and TRBJ2-3; 8 nucleotides match TRBD2. The germline V gene has CDR1 MDHEN and CDR2 SYDVKM. The CDR3 length is 15 residues. Germline trimming cut 6 bases from V and 5 bases from J; bases unmatched to any gene: 10. CDR3 residues: CASSDIAGSVDTQYF. DNA of the CDR3: TGTGCCAGCAGCGATATAGCGGGAAGTGTAGATACGCAGTATTTT.

The chain is built from TRBV2 and TRBJ2-7, with TRBD2 matching 13 bases. With 5 bases clipped from V and 12 bases from J, the junction kept 7 bases outside the gene matches. CDR3 length: 13 amino acids. From germline, CDR1 is SNHLY and CDR2 FYNNEI. CDR3: CASSYGLAGAMYF. The CDR3 DNA sequence: TGTGCCAGCAGTTACGGACTAGCGGGAGCGATGTACTTC.

This chain connects TRBV5-1 to TRBJ2-5; TRBD2 agrees at 7 bases. Germline lookup yields CDR1 SGHRS and CDR2 YFSETQ. After removal of 8 bases from V and 5 bases from J, the junction contained 15 bases not matched to a gene. This CDR3 has 15 residues. Here the CDR3 reads CASRTSGGTMETQYF. CDR3 nucleotide sequence: TGCGCCAGTCGAACTTCGGGGGGAACTATGGAGACCCAGTACTTC. The variable domain in full, completed from reference TRBV5-1 and TRBJ2-5, reads KAGVTQTPRYLIKTRGQQVTLSCSPISGHRSVSWYQQTPGQGLQFLFEYFSETQRNKGNFPGRFSGRQFSNSRSEMNVSTLELGDSALYLCASRTSGGTMETQYFGPGTRLLVL.

The chain carries TRBV6-5 and TRBJ2-6, with 7 bases that match TRBD1. This CDR3 region has 15 residues. Germline CDR1 is MNHEY and CDR2 is SVGAGI. The trim removed 4 bases at V and 2 bases at J, leaving 2 bases unmatched. Written as DNA, the CDR3 is TGTGCCAGCAGTTCACAGGGGACTGGGGCCAACGTCCTGACTTTC. This codes for CASSSQGTGANVLTF.

The rearrangement uses TRBV7-9 and TRBJ1-4, with D possibly being TRBD1 (6 bases). The CDR3 consists of 15 residues. The germline V gene encodes CDR1 SEHNR and CDR2 FQNEAQ (reference sequence). Trimming left V 3 bases short and J 0 bases short, with 8 bases between. In nucleotides, the CDR3 is TGTGCCAGCAGCTTGAGGACAGCAACTAATGAAAAACTGTTTTTT. It translates to CASSLRTATNEKLFF.

This CDR3 reads CASSRVSTGSYNSPLHF. CDR3 DNA sequence: TGTGCCAGCAGCCGTGTATCAACCGGGTCCTATAATTCACCCCTCCACTTT. The chain combines TRBV5-5 with TRBJ1-6; D is undetermined. Germline V CDR1 and CDR2: SGHKS, YYEKEE (reference sequence). CDR3 size: 17 residues. Trimming pared 4 bases from V and 1 base from J, leaving 15 bases between.

CDR3 in amino acids: CASSLAGTSGVTDTQYF. The CDR3 region has the DNA TGCGCCAGCAGCTTGGCAGGGACTAGCGGGGTCACAGATACGCAGTATTTT. The J gene is TRBJ2-3, the V gene TRBV5-1, with 13 positions matching TRBD2. Losses at the gene ends were 0 bases for V and 2 bases for J; bases not matched to a gene: 3. Germline lookup yields CDR1 SGHRS and CDR2 YFSETQ. The CDR3 is 17 residues long. The full variable domain, rest sourced from reference TRBV5-1 and TRBJ2-3, is KAGVTQTPRYLIKTRGQQVTLSCSPISGHRSVSWYQQTPGQGLQFLFEYFSETQRNKGNFPGRFSGRQFSNSRSEMNVSTLELGDSALYLCASSLAGTSGVTDTQYFGPGTRLTVL.

The V call is TRBV7-9, the J call TRBJ1-6, with D unresolved. CDR3 length: 15 residues. Trimming shortened V by 5 bases and J by 6 bases, and 14 bases separated the two germline ends. Germline V gene sequence: CDR1 SEHNR, CDR2 FQNEAQ (reference sequence). The CDR3 is CASSVTGSVNSPLHF. CDR3 in DNA: TGTGCCAGCAGCGTCACCGGGAGTGTTAATTCACCCCTCCACTTT.

This chain connects TRBV24-1 to TRBJ2-1, with 9 bases aligning to TRBD1. There are 17 residues in the CDR3. CDR1 and CDR2 from the germline V gene are KGHDR and SFDVKD. The V gene end was trimmed by 3 bases and the J gene end by 10 bases; junction bases not matched to a gene: 15. CDR3 DNA: TGTGCCACCAGTGATCCTACAGGGGGCCCCCGGGTCACGGAGCAGTTCTTC. It specifies CATSDPTGGPRVTEQFF.

J is TRBJ2-2 and V is TRBV4-3; D not certain. V shed 1 base and J shed 8 bases, with 5 bases lying between them. The CDR3 runs to 12 residues. In germline, CDR1 is LGHNA, CDR2 YSLEER. Here the CDR3 reads CASSQASGELFF. The CDR3 nucleotides read TGCGCCAGCAGCCAAGCTTCGGGGGAGCTGTTTTTT.

The rearrangement joins TRBV10-2 to TRBJ2-1; 13 nucleotides line up with TRBD2. V lost 6 bases and J lost 0; bases outside the gene matches: 5. CDR1 and CDR2 from the germline V gene are WSHSY and SAAADI. The CDR3 length is 17 residues. The CDR3, as DNA: TGCGCCAGCAGAGAGACTAGCGGGGGGCCCTCCTACAATGAGCAGTTCTTC. Protein product: CASRETSGGPSYNEQFF.

The chain uses TRBV4-2 and TRBJ2-1; possibly TRBD2 for D (7 bases). Trimming removed 0 bases from V and 7 bases from J, with 16 bases in between. Germline V CDR1 and CDR2: LGHNA, YNFKEQ. This CDR3 spans 16 amino acids. As DNA, the CDR3 is TGTGCCAGCAGCCAAGAATTGCGGGGGCCTGGGAATGAGCAGTTCTTC. It translates to CASSQELRGPGNEQFF.

This sequence joins TRBV5-1 and TRBJ2-7; 9 bases align to TRBD2. This CDR3 region has 14 residues. The V gene end was trimmed by 3 bases and the J gene end by 0 bases; junction bases not matched to a gene: 1. Germline V gene sequence: CDR1 SGHRS, CDR2 YFSETQ. CDR3 coding DNA: TGCGCCAGCAGCTCGACTAGCGGCTCCTACGAGCAGTACTTC. Its translation: CASSSTSGSYEQYF.

This clone was recorded only once. J is TRBJ2-5 and V is TRBV2, with D possibly matching TRBD2 (5 bases). Germline V gene data show CDR1 as SNHLY and CDR2 as FYNNEI. This CDR3 is built from 13 residues. V was shortened by 2 bases and J by 5 bases, with 9 bases between the two germline ends. CDR3 residues: CASSERGWETQYF. CDR3 DNA sequence: TGTGCCAGCAGTGAAAGAGGGTGGGAGACCCAGTACTTC.

The gene calls are TRBV4-2 and TRBJ2-3; TRBD2 might be the D (6 bases). This CDR3 has 17 residues. V was shortened by 0 bases and J by 0 bases, with 13 bases between the two germline ends. Germline values: CDR1 LGHNA, CDR2 YNFKEQ. The CDR3 protein is CASSQELAASSTDTQYF. CDR3 coding DNA: TGTGCCAGCAGCCAAGAGTTAGCGGCCAGTAGCACAGATACGCAGTATTTT.

The table lists this clone with a count of one. The chain recombines TRBV30 with TRBJ2-3; possible D gene TRBD1, 5 bases. This CDR3 spans 14 amino acids. V dropped 0 bases and J dropped 2 bases, with 9 bases sitting between them. Germline CDR1 and CDR2: GTSNPN and SVGIG (reference sequence). In DNA, the CDR3 is TGTGCCTGGAGTGTAGGGGCAGCCACAGATACGCAGTATTTT. Translation: CAWSVGAATDTQYF.

This chain connects TRBV7-2 to TRBJ2-1; D unresolved. V was trimmed by 1 base and J by 2 bases, leaving 9 bases between them. The CDR3 is 15 amino acids. Germline loops: CDR1 SGHTA, CDR2 FQGNSA. The CDR3 here is CASSLVWSPYNEQFF. CDR3 DNA sequence: TGTGCCAGCAGCTTAGTTTGGAGTCCCTACAATGAGCAGTTCTTC.

The rearrangement links TRBV2 to TRBJ2-3; 13 nucleotides align to TRBD2. The V and J ends lost 2 bases and 2 bases, in that order; junction bases with no gene match: 7. This CDR3 spans 18 amino acids. The V gene's germline CDR1 is SNHLY and CDR2 FYNNEI. CDR3 coding DNA: TGTGCCAGCAGTGAAATAGGGGGACTAGCGGGACCCACAGATACGCAGTATTTT. It is translated as CASSEIGGLAGPTDTQYF.